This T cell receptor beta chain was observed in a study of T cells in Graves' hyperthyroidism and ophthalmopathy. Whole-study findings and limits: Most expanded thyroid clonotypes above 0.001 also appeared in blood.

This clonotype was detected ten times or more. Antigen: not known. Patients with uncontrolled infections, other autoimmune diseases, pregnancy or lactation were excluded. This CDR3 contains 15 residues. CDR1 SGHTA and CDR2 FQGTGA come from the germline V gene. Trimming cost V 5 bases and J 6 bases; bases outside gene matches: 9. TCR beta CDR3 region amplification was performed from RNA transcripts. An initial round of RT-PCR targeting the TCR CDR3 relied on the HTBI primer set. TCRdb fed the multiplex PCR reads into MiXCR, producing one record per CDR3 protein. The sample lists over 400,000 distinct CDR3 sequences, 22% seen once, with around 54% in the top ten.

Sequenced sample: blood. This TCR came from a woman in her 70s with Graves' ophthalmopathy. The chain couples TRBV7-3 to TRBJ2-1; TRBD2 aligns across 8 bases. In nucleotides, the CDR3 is TGTGCCAGCAGCCCGGGGGGGGCGGGAGCCAATGAGCAGTTCTTC. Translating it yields CASSPGGAGANEQFF.